This T cell receptor beta chain was sequenced for a study of cytomegalovirus exposure and HLA in healthy donors (TCRdb year 2017). Broadly, across the study: In an earlier analysis of 587 of the donors, about 260 Gb of sequence data and 90 million to 120 million unique TCR beta sequences from 150 million to 200 million T cells were reported. Typing coverage differed by locus: A, B, C, DRB1 and DQB1 were typed in roughly 629-640 donors, DQA1 in 522, DPA1 in approximately 600, and DPB1 in approximately 450. Among some 410 genotyped donors of the cohort, an average of 235,054 unique TCR beta nucleotide sequences were sequenced per donor, about a sixth of them non-productive. Four or five DR-DQ haplotypes were handled as single units for association and clustering because linkage in the cohort was strong. The later analysis used no new phenotypic data to find candidate immune exposures, relying instead on TCR beta sequences and their occurrence across donors. To decide whether each TCR beta V gene segment behaved as functional or pseudogenic, an earlier analysis of fewer than 750 of the donors relied on high-throughput TCR beta sequencing. Approximately 310 gigabases of sequencing data and roughly 81 million unique TCR sequences made up an early release that covered 500 to 650 HLA-typed donors. Donor age, sex, ethnicity and CMV serostatus were compiled alongside the repertoire data. Class I and class II HLA loci were covered by the typing at four-digit resolution. Of the roughly 400 genotyped donors, approximately 83% fell in the genetic ancestry cluster associated with self-reported Caucasian donors. All discovery cohort repertoires had been generated on a single sequencing platform. In a later genetic analysis, genome-wide SNP genotypes for about 55% of the 666 donors were used, and that subset was treated as a discovery cohort. The study aimed to test whether signatures of past pathogen exposure could be identified by cataloging public T cell receptors. The T cell repertoires of under 750 subjects were profiled by immunosequencing and related to cytomegalovirus serostatus. Along with the roughly 610-subject first cohort, a separate validation cohort of around 110 different subjects was used. A later analysis re-analyzed previously published TCR beta repertoires from 660 or so donors and added high-resolution HLA genotyping to study TCR occurrence patterns. High-throughput TCR immunosequencing, statistical association of individual TCRs with disease status, and machine learning were combined to predict cytomegalovirus infection status.

Library generation was performed with the immunoSEQ multiplex PCR assay. A mixture of 60 forward primers for TCR Vbeta segments and 13 reverse primers for TCR Jbeta segments was used in the multiplex PCR. The CDR3 region of rearranged TCR beta genes was amplified from genomic DNA by a multiplex PCR assay. The Illumina HiSeq System was used to sequence the amplified TCR beta libraries as 87-base-pair reads. The original pipeline was this. In a later analysis, 80 million or so unique TCR beta chains were counted across the 500 to 850 repertoires, and roughly 11 million of these chains were shared by at least two donors. A nearest-neighbor algorithm error-corrected the raw reads and collapsed the reads into unique sequences, merging closely related sequences to remove PCR and sequencing errors. To assign V, D and J gene segments, CDR3 sequences were aligned to IMGT reference sequences. Each retained sequence needed at least a six-nucleotide match to both a V gene segment and a J gene segment. A rearrangement was called productive if the CDR3 had no stop codons and remained in frame with V and J, and every other rearrangement was called non-productive. CDR3 was defined according to IMGT convention as the region running from the second conserved V-encoded cysteine to the conserved J-encoded phenylalanine. In an earlier analysis of approximately 500 of the donors, sequences lacking an unambiguous match to a single V gene segment were excluded. In an earlier analysis of 587 of the donors, V segments were called functional above 56.7% productive rearrangements and were called segregating when the between-donor standard deviation exceeded 5%. A statistical classification framework was developed to diagnose cytomegalovirus status using the catalog of TCR beta chain sequences. In a later analysis, TCR nucleotide sequences were compared against IMGT/GENE-DB human TR gene sequences so that V and J genes could be assigned. Using the TCRdist pipeline, a later analysis assigned CDR3 sequences along with most-parsimonious VDJ recombination scenarios. A later analysis defined each TCR beta chain by its CDR3 amino acid sequence plus V-gene family, and excluded reads lacking a unique V-gene family. As a way to deal with suspected cross-contamination and a sequencing artifact, a later analysis dropped under 600 nucleotide sequences that were highly shared and had low generation probability. In a later analysis, a clonal expansion index for each public chain was calculated from normalized within-repertoire ranks of inferred template counts. A later analysis computed generation probabilities with a VDJ recombination model fitted to out-of-frame rearrangements, and checked the results against IGoR. Hypergeometric tests were used in a later analysis to score TCR-TCR, TCR-HLA and TCR-CMV co-occurrence, with a repertoire-size bias correction applied to the TCR pairs. To estimate false discovery rates, a later analysis permuted the HLA or CMV assignments 20 times. In a later analysis, co-occurring TCRs were grouped with DBSCAN, and TCRdist sequence similarity was added when clustering was performed within HLA-allele-positive subsets. For co-occurrence clustering, repertoires with fewer than 30,000 or more than 120,000 public chains were excluded, along with four to six repertoires with anomalous nucleotide sharing. The source is immuneACCESS, and TCRdb retained only in-frame sequences with V and J called. Part of the clones is not carried over; for the studies checked, unresolved V genes explain less than half of this, and the remainder is unexplained. Clone size and the V and J calls come from that table; the DNA yielded D and trimming. In all, the sample holds 110,000 to 150,000 clones, and about three quarters of those were seen once. 1.7% of the sample comes from the top ten.

Concerning this clone itself: Its binding antigen is unknown. The input lacks base qualities; no much larger clone sits a single base away.

In total, fewer than 750 healthy bone marrow donors made up the cohort. All cohort members were sampled while nominally healthy, although unrecorded immune exposures were likely present. The donor was CMV seronegative and was included in the group of approximately 350 seronegative cohort members. Each donor provided a peripheral blood sample, and peripheral blood mononuclear cells were used for TCR beta sequencing. Genomic DNA extraction from the blood cell samples was performed with the Qiagen DNeasy Blood Extraction Kit. Broader findings and caveats from the paper: Most CMV-associated TCR beta chains appeared to be HLA-restricted in a later analysis, and the HLA associations seemed to be driven largely by CMV exposure. In an earlier analysis of some 500 of the donors, most TCR beta V segments appeared in productive rearrangements about 90% or about 30% of the time, broadly matching IMGT annotations. Because counts were too low, about 15 rarely observed V segments, including chromosome 9 orphons, were left out of the earlier analysis of 587 of the donors. In a later genetic analysis, a missense DCLRE1C variant was associated with V-gene and J-gene trimming of TCR beta chains, and the association was replicated in an independent cohort. Assigning TCR associations to individual alleles was difficult when HLA alleles, especially DR and DQ, strongly co-occurred. Compared with the roughly 700-donor mean, donors in an Asian-associated ancestry cluster had fewer N-insertions in productive TCRs, according to a later genetic analysis. A later analysis associated 15,000 to 20,000 TCR beta sequences with specific HLA alleles at a false discovery rate of 0.05. Immune exposure information for the cohort was limited to CMV serostatus. Across donors, most TCR sequences were observed very rarely, whereas some public TCRs were present in many individuals. A further reported finding was that TCR beta sequences accurately predicted the HLA-A and HLA-B alleles for most subjects in the first cohort. Because some donors lacked HLA typing at each locus, the association tests relied only on the typed subset. Three of the identified cytomegalovirus-associated TCR beta chains were confirmed in vitro to be specific for cytomegalovirus antigens. The presence/absence analyses assumed that sequencing depth was roughly uniform across donors, and that assumption may not be true. The cohort was sequenced for TCR beta chains only, and without alpha or paired-chain data the features that could be detected were limited. A later analysis found that HLA-associated TCR beta chains were more clonally expanded and had lower generation probabilities than equally common non-associated chains. A later analysis reported that several top co-occurrence clusters appeared linked to parvovirus B19, influenza, CMV and Epstein-Barr virus. It was suggested by the authors that the approach could potentially be generalized to other disease states and immunological phenotypes. In a later analysis, TCR association rates were found to vary across HLA loci, with the most associated TCRs seen for DRB1 alleles and the fewest for HLA-C alleles. The study gave a list of 150 to 200 TCR beta chains associated with cytomegalovirus. The 87-base-pair reads could not distinguish some IMGT-functional V segments, including TRBV6-2 and TRBV6-3, so those segments were excluded. Correlated functional status among segregating V segments might be attributable to linkage disequilibrium, but an unknown experimental factor could not be ruled out. Cytomegalovirus status was reported to be diagnosed by the classifier with high specificity and sensitivity in both the original and validation cohorts. The sequencing pipeline was judged likely to have produced a cluster of highly shared sequence variants as a technical artifact.

As encoded in the germline V gene, CDR1 is MNHEY while CDR2 is SVGAGI. From its cysteine to its phenylalanine, the CDR3 spans 16 amino acids. Just the 48-base CDR3 DNA is kept, in frame starting at base 1. V drops 0 bases and J drops 4 bases, leaving 15 bases in between. The chain is encoded by TRBV6-5 joined to TRBJ1-1; there is no confident call for the D gene. This TCR was recovered from a woman under 40 in good health and CMV-seronegative. Sequencing was carried out using PBMCs. The CDR3 region has the sequence CASSYSKLIPGTEAFF. In nucleotides, the sequence is TGTGCCAGCAGTTACTCGAAACTCATACCGGGCACTGAAGCTTTCTTT.